The 25 T cell receptor beta chains below all came from one sample that was sequenced in a study of vaccination and CD4 T cells after COVID-19. Sequenced with the Oncomine TCR Beta short-read assay was DNA taken from cultured CD4+ T cells. MiXCR, applied by TCRdb to the PCR reads, yields one record per CDR3 protein. Of about 3,400 distinct CDR3 sequences in the sample, roughly 16% were seen once. For these TCRs, the target antigens are not known. As for treatment: roughly nine-day PBMC culture with coronavirus spike peptide pools or control peptides (ViraFEST assay). Sequencing used CD4+ T cells from blood, cultured in vitro. The receptors derive from a human donor who had recovered from COVID-19.

By sample fraction, this clonotype is medium-sized. The CDR3 region has the DNA TGCAGTGCTAGCAGAGAAGCTAACTATGGCTACACCTTC. Its translation: CSASREANYGYTF. The chain couples TRBV20-1 to TRBJ1-2; D is ambiguous. From germline, CDR1 is DFQATT and CDR2 SNEGSKA (reference sequence). Trimming took off 3 bases at V and 0 bases at J, with 8 bases between the two ends. CDR3 length: 13 residues.

In its sample, this clonotype was seen a few times. The genes are TRBV12-3 or TRBV12-4 and TRBJ2-3; D is ambiguous. The V end lost 3 bases, the J end lost 2 bases, and 3 bases lay between the germline ends. This CDR3 comprises 12 residues. CDR3 residues: CASSLVTDTQYF. CDR3 sequence (DNA): TGTGCCAGCAGTTTGGTCACAGATACGCAGTATTTT.

This clonotype qualifies as medium-sized (0.01 to 0.1%). The chain uses TRBV6-1 and TRBJ2-2, with 9 bases lining up with TRBD1. The germline gives CDR1 MNHNS, CDR2 SASEGT. With V trimmed by 5 bases and J by 6 bases, 13 bases remained unmatched. CDR3 length equals 17 residues. In DNA, the CDR3 is TGTGCCAGCAGTCGCGGGACAGGGACTCCCACCGCCGGGGAGCTGTTTTTT. Translating gives CASSRGTGTPTAGELFF.

The sample holds a few counts of this clonotype. V usage is TRBV19 and J usage is TRBJ2-7, with 7 bases aligning to TRBD1. The CDR3 consists of 13 residues. Germline assignment: CDR1 LNHDA and CDR2 SQIVND (reference sequence). Germline trimming cut 5 bases from V and 0 bases from J; bases unmatched to any gene: 1. The CDR3 region has the DNA TGTGCCAGTAGTGGGACAGTCTCCTACGAGCAGTACTTC. Translating it yields CASSGTVSYEQYF.

The chain uses TRBV19 and TRBJ1-2, with D possibly matching TRBD1 (6 bases). Trimming removed 5 bases at V and 0 bases at J, with 13 bases between. CDR1 LNHDA and CDR2 SQIVND come from the germline V gene (reference sequence). The CDR3 runs to 15 residues. CDR3 amino acids: CASSLTGSPNYGYTF. For the CDR3, the DNA is TGTGCCAGTAGTTTGACAGGCTCGCCTAACTATGGCTACACCTTC.

The sample holds a few counts of this clonotype. This rearrangement joins TRBV7-9 to TRBJ2-7; D gene unclear. Deletions cut 2 bases from V and 3 bases from J, with 11 bases between. This CDR3 contains 14 residues. Germline CDR1 reads SEHNR; CDR2 reads FQNEAQ (reference sequence). The CDR3 nucleotides are TGTGCCAGCAGCTTACCCCAAAGGAACTACGAGCAGTACTTC. Translating it yields CASSLPQRNYEQYF.

The rearrangement links TRBV7-2 to TRBJ2-3, with 7 nucleotides matching TRBD2. After removal of 5 bases from V and 11 bases from J, the junction contained 19 bases not matched to a gene. The CDR3 length is 16 residues. Germline CDR1 and CDR2: SGHTA and FQGNSA. The CDR3 nucleotides read TGTGCCAGCAGCCCAAGTTCTGGGCCCTCGGGAGGAGGGCAGTATTTT. Translating gives CASSPSSGPSGGGQYF.

This clonotype is deemed medium-sized. V is TRBV2 and J is TRBJ2-3; 9 bases agree with TRBD2. The CDR3 runs 13 residues. The V gene's germline CDR1 is SNHLY and CDR2 FYNNEI. The junction had 5 bases not matched to a gene; V was cut back by 4 bases and J by 9 bases. The CDR3 bases are TGTGCCAGCAGTGGTGCGGGGGGGCGCACGCAGTATTTT. Protein product: CASSGAGGRTQYF.

Sample share makes this clonotype medium-sized (0.01 to 0.1%). J is TRBJ1-1 and V is TRBV7-6; D may be TRBD1 (6 bases). Trimming took off 5 bases at V and 8 bases at J, with 12 bases between the two ends. Germline CDR1 SGHVS, CDR2 FNYEAQ. This CDR3 spans 12 amino acids. The CDR3: CASSGSGGEAFF. CDR3 DNA sequence: TGTGCCAGCAGCGGGTCGGGGGGCGAAGCTTTCTTT.

The J gene is TRBJ2-7, the V gene TRBV11-3; D not certain. CDR3 length: 14 amino acids. V lost 2 bases and J lost 2, with 10 bases in between. Germline assignment: CDR1 SGHNT and CDR2 YENEEA. The CDR3 here is CASSLYPGPYEQYF. The DNA for the CDR3 is TGTGCCAGCAGCTTATATCCAGGTCCCTACGAGCAGTACTTC.

The rearrangement links TRBV5-4 to TRBJ1-2; the D gene is possibly TRBD1 (5 bases). The CDR3 loop spans 15 amino acids. Germline CDR1 reads SGHNT; CDR2 reads YYREEE (reference sequence). V was shortened by 0 bases and J by 2 bases, with 11 bases between the two germline ends. DNA of the CDR3: TGTGCCAGCAGCTTGGCTTACCAGGGCAACTATGGCTACACCTTC. This gives the protein CASSLAYQGNYGYTF.

V gene TRBV5-6 combines with J gene TRBJ1-4; D remains ambiguous. This CDR3 has 13 amino acids. Germline V gene lookup returns CDR1 SGHDT and CDR2 YYEEEE. Trimming removed 0 bases from V and 9 bases from J, with 9 bases in between. The CDR3 DNA reads TGTGCCAGCAGCTTGGCTGAGGTTAAAAAACTGTTTTTT. It yields the protein CASSLAEVKKLFF. Supplemented by reference TRBV5-6 and TRBJ1-4, the full variable domain reads DAGVTQSPTHLIKTRGQQVTLRCSPKSGHDTVSWYQQALGQGPQFIFQYYEEEERQRGNFPDRFSGHQFPNYSSELNVNALLLGDSALYLCASSLAEVKKLFFGSGTQLSVL.

The chain is built from TRBV20-1 and TRBJ1-3, with TRBD1 as a possible D gene (5 bases). Trimming left V 0 bases short and J 0 bases short, with 9 bases between. CDR1 is DFQATT, CDR2 SNEGSKA, per germline (reference sequence). The CDR3 spans 15 residues. The CDR3 DNA follows: TGCAGTGCTAGAGATGGGGGAGGCTCTGGAAACACCATATATTTT. This codes for CSARDGGGSGNTIYF.

This clonotype is deemed large. The chain employs TRBV6-1 and TRBJ2-7; TRBD1 agrees at 10 bases. The J segment lost 2 bases and the V segment lost 6 bases, leaving 7 bases of the junction unmatched. The CDR3 spans 15 residues. CDR1 and CDR2 from the germline V gene are MNHNS and SASEGT. This chain's CDR3 is CASRPGGTGAYEQYF. As DNA, the CDR3 is TGTGCCAGCAGGCCGGGCGGGACAGGGGCCTACGAGCAGTACTTC.

This clonotype is labeled medium-sized (0.01 to 0.1%). The J gene is TRBJ1-3, the V gene TRBV5-4; D is ambiguous. The germline gives CDR1 SGHNT, CDR2 YYREEE (reference sequence). Trimming shortened V by 0 bases and J by 0 bases, and 1 base separated the two germline ends. The CDR3 is made up of 13 amino acids. Here the CDR3 reads CASSLGSGNTIYF. CDR3 DNA: TGTGCCAGCAGCTTGGGCTCTGGAAACACCATATATTTT.

This clonotype was seen a few times. The rearrangement links TRBV7-9 to TRBJ2-7, with a tentative D call TRBD2 (6 bases). The germline V and J ends were trimmed by 3 bases and 2 bases, with 14 bases remaining between them. Germline V lookup: CDR1 SEHNR, CDR2 FQNEAQ (reference sequence). The CDR3 covers 15 residues. The CDR3 spells CASSFWDGGTYEQYF. CDR3 bases: TGTGCCAGCAGCTTCTGGGACGGGGGAACCTACGAGCAGTACTTC.

This clonotype appeared a single time. This rearrangement joins TRBV9 to TRBJ2-7; 7 bases fit TRBD1. This CDR3 is 15 amino acids long. The germline V gene encodes CDR1 SGDLS and CDR2 YYNGEE. Germline trimming cut 0 bases from V and 6 bases from J; bases unmatched to any gene: 9. In DNA form, the CDR3 reads TGTGCCAGCAGCGTAGGTCCGGACAGGTTCTCCGAGCAGTACTTC. Translating it yields CASSVGPDRFSEQYF.

In its sample, this clonotype ranks as medium-sized. The rearrangement uses TRBV6-1 and TRBJ1-2; the match to TRBD1 covers 7 bases. Germline assignment: CDR1 MNHNS and CDR2 SASEGT. The CDR3 runs to 14 residues. V lost 5 bases and J lost 8; bases outside the gene matches: 11. DNA of the CDR3: TGTGCCAGCAGTCCCGTGGGGCAGGGGGGAGGCTACACCTTC. It encodes CASSPVGQGGGYTF.

This clonotype ranks as medium-sized (0.01 to 0.1%). The CDR3 loop reads CASSLDRAPREKLFF. CDR3 coding DNA: TGTGCCAGCAGCTTAGACAGGGCACCCCGCGAAAAACTGTTTTTT. The gene calls are TRBV7-9 and TRBJ1-4; TRBD1 is a possible D gene (6 bases). The CDR3 sequence is 15 residues long. Germline CDR1 is SEHNR and CDR2 is FQNEAQ (reference sequence). The V end lost 1 base, the J end lost 8 bases, and 14 bases lay between the germline ends.

This clonotype was seen only a few times. V is TRBV4-2 and J is TRBJ1-1; 8 bases are a match to TRBD1. The J segment lost 5 bases and the V segment lost 4 bases, leaving 12 bases of the junction unmatched. This CDR3 has 16 amino acids. Germline V lookup: CDR1 LGHNA, CDR2 YNFKEQ. The CDR3: CASSPDGRGRRTEAFF. CDR3 DNA sequence: TGTGCCAGCAGCCCGGATGGCAGGGGGCGCAGGACTGAAGCTTTCTTT.

The V and J genes are TRBV29-1 and TRBJ1-1; D is perhaps TRBD1 (6 bases). Trimming cost V 8 bases and J 1 base, with 14 bases left between them. The CDR3 extends over 13 amino acids. The germline V gene has CDR1 SQVTM and CDR2 ANQGSEA. As DNA, the CDR3 is TGCAGCACGATTGCAGGGGCGAACACTGAAGCTTTCTTT. Translating it yields CSTIAGANTEAFF.

The V call is TRBV3-1, the J call TRBJ1-2; TRBD1 aligns across 8 bases. The ends lost 5 bases at V and 7 bases at J; junction bases unmatched: 6. The CDR3 extends over 13 amino acids. Germline CDR1 and CDR2: LGHDT and YNNKEL (reference sequence). CDR3 sequence reads: CASSTGQVSGYTF. DNA for the CDR3: TGTGCCAGCAGCACGGGACAGGTTTCTGGCTACACCTTC.

By frequency in the sample, this clonotype is medium-sized. The rearrangement uses TRBV10-3 and TRBJ1-5; unclear D gene. The CDR3 contains 13 residues. V was clipped by 5 bases and J by 5 bases, with 10 bases between them. The germline gives CDR1 ENHRY, CDR2 SYGVKD. CDR3 in amino acids: CAISLDGDQPQHF. DNA of the CDR3: TGTGCCATCAGTCTGGACGGAGATCAGCCCCAGCATTTT.

This chain uses TRBV5-1 with TRBJ1-6; no clear D. The V gene lost 5 bases and the J gene lost 6 bases, with 9 bases spanning the gap. Germline values: CDR1 SGHRS, CDR2 YFSETQ. There are 13 residues in the CDR3. DNA for the CDR3: TGCGCCAGCAGTATAGATAGTAATTCACCCCTCCACTTT. This gives the protein CASSIDSNSPLHF.

This clonotype is judged large. J is TRBJ1-2 and V is TRBV7-9; TRBD1 aligns across 9 bases. CDR1 is SEHNR and CDR2 is FQNEAQ in the germline V gene (reference sequence). The CDR3 has 14 amino acids. V gave up 5 bases and J gave up 6 bases; unmatched junction bases: 7. CDR3 amino acids: CASSPGTGRDGYTF. Here the CDR3 DNA reads TGTGCCAGCAGCCCCGGGACAGGGAGAGATGGCTACACCTTC.